The T cell receptor (beta chain) under discussion was sequenced for a study of CD8 T cells in ankylosing spondylitis. Study-wide results and limits: In ankylosing spondylitis blood, a motif of eight highly homologous TCR beta variants appeared characteristic.

The germline CDR1 and CDR2 sequences are SQVTM and ANQGSEA. V dropped 4 bases and J dropped 7; count of bases not matched to a gene: 4. This CDR3 contains 13 residues. There are many counts of this clonotype. The antigen remains undetermined. TCRdb re-derived calls from the 5' RACE reads in MiXCR, one entry per CDR3 protein. The sample has about 510,000 distinct CDR3 sequences, under 5.5% seen once. The TCR was taken from a male donor with ankylosing spondylitis. The gene calls are TRBV29-1 and TRBJ1-5, with 10 bases matching TRBD1. Input material: blood, either unsorted or a sorted T cell fraction (not recorded which). The CDR3 loop reads CSVGQGAGQPQHF. The CDR3 bases are TGCAGCGTTGGACAGGGGGCCGGACAGCCCCAGCATTTT.